These 18 T cell receptor beta chains came from one sample sequenced in a study of blood T cell repertoires in COVID-19. Generated by immunoSEQ multiplex PCR, the TCRdb table keeps only in-frame clones and is missing some. Altogether approximately 150,000 clones are present, about 82% being singletons, with the ten largest covering roughly 8.8%. Material for sequencing was peripheral blood. These receptors were collected from a woman aged 80 or over with COVID-19, enrolled during active disease.

V is TRBV6-5 and J is TRBJ1-3, with D possibly being TRBD1 (5 bases). The CDR3 sequence is 15 residues long. Germline lookup yields CDR1 MNHEY and CDR2 SVGAGI. Trimming took 0 bases from V and 8 from J, leaving 14 bases between them. This CDR3 reads CASSYSSGRSDTIYF. CDR3 sequence (DNA): TGTGCCAGCAGTTACTCGTCAGGGAGGAGCGACACCATATATTTT.

This chain uses TRBV28 with TRBJ2-7, with D tentatively TRBD1 (6 bases). V shed 4 bases and J shed 2 bases, with 15 bases lying between them. Germline loops: CDR1 MDHEN, CDR2 SYDVKM. This CDR3 region has 15 residues. CDR3: CASSSRDMTPYEQYF. The CDR3 DNA reads TGTGCCAGCAGTTCAAGGGACATGACCCCCTACGAGCAGTACTTC.

V gene TRBV28 combines with J gene TRBJ2-2; 10 nucleotides match TRBD1. Germline V CDR1 and CDR2: MDHEN, SYDVKM. CDR3 length: 14 amino acids. V trimming: 5 bases; J trimming: 7 bases; junction bases outside the gene matches: 4. This CDR3 reads CASSAGQGYGELFF. The CDR3 coding sequence is TGTGCCAGCAGTGCGGGACAGGGGTACGGGGAGCTGTTTTTT.

The chain uses TRBV3-1 (or the pseudogene TRBV3-2) and TRBJ2-1; maybe TRBD2 (5 bases). The germline gives CDR1 LGHDT, CDR2 YNNKEL (reference sequence). The CDR3 has 16 amino acids. V was shortened by 4 bases and J by 2 bases, with 15 bases between the two germline ends. The CDR3 DNA sequence: TGTGCCAGCAGCCTCTCCGGGGTCGGCGCCTACAATGAGCAGTTCTTC. This gives the protein CASSLSGVGAYNEQFF.

The V and J genes are TRBV5-4 and TRBJ1-1; TRBD1 might be the D (5 bases). The length of the CDR3 is 13 residues. Trimming took off 7 bases at V and 2 bases at J, with 12 bases between the two ends. In germline, CDR1 is SGHNT, CDR2 YYREEE (reference sequence). The CDR3 DNA is TGTGCCAGCGGACAACAATCAAACACTGAAGCTTTCTTT. It is translated as CASGQQSNTEAFF.

The rearrangement links TRBV20-1 to TRBJ2-1, with 14 bases matching TRBD2. Per germline, CDR1 DFQATT and CDR2 SNEGSKA (reference sequence). V gave up 3 bases and J gave up 9 bases; unmatched junction bases: 7. This CDR3 contains 15 residues. CDR3 loop: CSASSGTSGRLEQFF. The CDR3 region has the DNA TGCAGTGCTAGTTCGGGGACTAGCGGGAGACTTGAGCAGTTCTTC.

The V call is TRBV12-3 or TRBV12-4, the J call TRBJ1-2; D might be TRBD1 (6 bases). Trimming left V 5 bases short and J 7 bases short, with 14 bases between. This CDR3 comprises 13 residues. In DNA form, the CDR3 reads TGTGCCAGCAGTCCGACAGGAGCGTCTGGCTACACCTTC. It yields the protein CASSPTGASGYTF.

This sequence joins TRBV19 and TRBJ1-5; 9 nucleotides agree with TRBD1. Germline-derived CDR1 and CDR2 are LNHDA and SQIVND (reference sequence). This CDR3 comprises 14 residues. Trimming at V came to 10 bases and at J to 1 base, leaving 5 bases not matched to a gene. CDR3 coding DNA: TGTGCCATTGCGGACAGGGGCAGCAATCAGCCCCAGCATTTT. Its translation: CAIADRGSNQPQHF.

The chain employs TRBV5-1 and TRBJ2-5, with TRBD1 identical over 10 bases. After removal of 0 bases from V and 4 bases from J, the junction contained 6 bases not matched to a gene. This CDR3 has 16 amino acids. The germline gives CDR1 SGHRS, CDR2 YFSETQ. Here the CDR3 DNA reads TGCGCCAGCAGCTTGGATGGACAGGGGGTGGGAGAGACCCAGTACTTC. This gives the protein CASSLDGQGVGETQYF. Filled out from reference TRBV5-1 and TRBJ2-5, the complete variable domain reads KAGVTQTPRYLIKTRGQQVTLSCSPISGHRSVSWYQQTPGQGLQFLFEYFSETQRNKGNFPGRFSGRQFSNSRSEMNVSTLELGDSALYLCASSLDGQGVGETQYFGPGTRLLVL.

This clone was seen only a few times. The J gene is TRBJ1-2, the V gene TRBV2, with TRBD1 identical over 7 bases. Germline V gene data show CDR1 as SNHLY and CDR2 as FYNNEI. Unmatched junction bases numbered 4, after V lost 8 bases and J lost 1 base. This CDR3 comprises 13 residues. The CDR3 loop reads CASLRDSNYGYTF. DNA for the CDR3: TGTGCCAGCCTGAGGGACAGTAACTATGGCTACACCTTC.

The chain joins TRBV25-1 to TRBJ1-3; D uncertain. CDR1 and CDR2 from the germline V gene are MGHDK and SYGVNS. The CDR3 is 12 residues long. In DNA, the CDR3 is TGTTGGAGGAGTCTCTCTGGAAACACCATATATTTT. Residues: CWRSLSGNTIYF.

The rearrangement joins TRBV16 to TRBJ1-2, with D uncertain. The CDR3 covers 15 residues. V gave up 1 base and J gave up 2 bases, with 11 bases separating them. Germline V lookup: CDR1 KGHSY, CDR2 FQNENV. The CDR3 region has the DNA TGTGCCAGCAGCCAATTTTCAGGAGGCAACTATGGCTACACCTTC. Translating it yields CASSQFSGGNYGYTF. Combining the CDR3 with reference TRBV16 and TRBJ1-2 gives the whole variable domain GEEVAQTPKHLVRGEGQKAKLYCAPIKGHSYVFWYQQVLKNEFKFLISFQNENVFDETGMPKERFSAKCLPNSPCSLEIQATKLEDSAVYFCASSQFSGGNYGYTFGSGTRLTVV.

The genes are TRBV4-2 and TRBJ1-4; D is undetermined. The germline CDR1 and CDR2 sequences are LGHNA and YNFKEQ. CDR3 length: 16 residues. The V and J ends lost 0 bases and 4 bases respectively, with 12 bases between them. DNA for the CDR3: TGTGCCAGCAGCCAAGATAGTACAGCTAATAATGAAAAACTGTTTTTT. It yields the protein CASSQDSTANNEKLFF.

The chain recombines TRBV6-6 with TRBJ2-7, with 7 bases identical to TRBD1. In germline, CDR1 is MNHNY, CDR2 SVGAGI (reference sequence). The V and J ends lost 6 bases and 6 bases, in that order; junction bases with no gene match: 8. There are 13 residues in the CDR3. The CDR3 here is CASRQTGISEQYF. The CDR3 DNA reads as TGTGCCAGCAGGCAGACAGGGATCTCCGAGCAGTACTTC.

The chain couples TRBV12-3 or TRBV12-4 to TRBJ1-2; D is uncertain. Trimming cost V 4 bases and J 4 bases, with 7 bases left between them. This CDR3 is 12 amino acids long. This CDR3 reads CASSSGFYGYTF. In DNA, the CDR3 is TGTGCCAGCAGTTCAGGATTCTATGGCTACACCTTC.

V is TRBV5-6 and J is TRBJ2-3; D is unresolved. Germline CDR1 SGHDT, CDR2 YYEEEE. V was cut by 4 bases and J by 2 bases, with 11 bases left in between. The CDR3 has 14 amino acids. The CDR3 reads CASSAPGSTDTQYF. The CDR3 nucleotides are TGTGCCAGCAGCGCCCCCGGTTCCACAGATACGCAGTATTTT.

This chain joins TRBV11-1 and TRBJ1-1; 8 bases match TRBD1. Germline loops: CDR1 SGHAT, CDR2 FQDESV (reference sequence). CDR3 length: 16 amino acids. The V and J ends lost 0 bases and 5 bases, in that order; junction bases with no gene match: 8. The CDR3 spells CASSLALQGARTEAFF. CDR3 sequence (DNA): TGTGCCAGCAGCTTAGCGCTTCAGGGGGCTAGAACTGAAGCTTTCTTT. Together with reference TRBV11-1 and TRBJ1-1, the CDR3 gives the full variable domain: EAEVAQSPRYKITEKSQAVAFWCDPISGHATLYWYRQILGQGPELLVQFQDESVVDDSQLPKDRFSAERLKGVDSTLKIQPAELGDSAMYLCASSLALQGARTEAFFGQGTRLTVV.

The chain is built from TRBV7-9 and TRBJ2-3; tentative D call: TRBD2 (5 bases). Trimming pared 3 bases from V and 2 bases from J, leaving 6 bases between. The CDR3 has 13 residues. The V gene's germline CDR1 is SEHNR and CDR2 FQNEAQ (reference sequence). CDR3 nucleotide sequence: TGTGCCAGCAGCTTCGGACTCACAGATACGCAGTATTTT. The encoded protein is CASSFGLTDTQYF.